Shown below are 30 T cell receptor beta chains from a single sample sequenced in a study of naive and memory T cell subsets. Ligated cDNA underwent four rounds of PCR with nested alpha and beta constant region primers and SP2. TCRdb called the 5' RACE reads again in MiXCR, with one record for every CDR3 protein. Of roughly 62,000 distinct CDR3 sequences detected, under 10% appear once; the ten largest clones hold roughly 19%. A UMI-containing oligonucleotide was joined by 3' ligation to the TCR cDNA template. These receptors were taken from a female donor in good health.

The chain recombines TRBV20-1 with TRBJ1-5, with 10 bases that match TRBD1. Germline V gene data show CDR1 as DFQATT and CDR2 as SNEGSKA (reference sequence). The CDR3 contains 17 residues. V was pared by 6 bases and J by 4 bases, with 15 bases of the junction left unmatched. CDR3 protein: CSALISGTGVGNQPQHF. The CDR3 nucleotides read TGCAGTGCCCTTATTTCCGGGACAGGGGTTGGAAATCAGCCCCAGCATTTT.

This clonotype was seen many times. The chain recombines TRBV16 with TRBJ1-3; no reliable D call. Trimming cost V 0 bases and J 0 bases, with 9 bases left between them. The germline gives CDR1 KGHSY, CDR2 FQNENV. The CDR3 contains 16 residues. CDR3 bases: TGTGCCAGCAGCCAATCGGACCCGAGCTCTGGAAACACCATATATTTT. This codes for CASSQSDPSSGNTIYF.

This clonotype was seen a few times. The CDR3 region has the DNA TGTGCCAGCAGCTTCGCGGCAGGTTCTAGCAATCAGCCCCAGCATTTT. Its translation: CASSFAAGSSNQPQHF. The V gene is TRBV7-6, the J gene TRBJ1-5; no clear D gene. Germline values: CDR1 SGHVS, CDR2 FNYEAQ. V shed 3 bases and J shed 0 bases, with 12 bases lying between them. The CDR3 length is 16 residues.

This chain connects TRBV11-1 to TRBJ2-1; D gene unclear. Between the trimmed V and J ends, which lost 0 bases and 9 bases, there was a span of 15 bases. The CDR3 has 15 residues. In germline, CDR1 is SGHAT, CDR2 FQDESV (reference sequence). CDR3 DNA sequence: TGTGCCAGCAGCTTAGCGCTCAAGGCGGAAGGTGAGCAGTTCTTC. Translation gives CASSLALKAEGEQFF.

This clonotype was seen ten or more times. The chain recombines TRBV28 with TRBJ1-6; 11 bases are a match to TRBD1. Per the germline V gene, CDR1 is MDHEN and CDR2 is SYDVKM. This CDR3 region has 12 residues. CDR3 in DNA: TGTACCGCGGGACAGGGGGTTTCACCCCTCCACTTT. Translation: CTAGQGVSPLHF.

In its sample, this clonotype was seen a few times. The rearrangement uses TRBV29-1 and TRBJ2-1; 7 nucleotides line up with TRBD1. CDR1 and CDR2 from the germline V gene are SQVTM and ANQGSEA. V was pared by 4 bases and J by 1 base, with 13 bases of the junction left unmatched. The CDR3 loop spans 17 amino acids. This CDR3 reads CSVVISKGAGSYNEQFF. For the CDR3, the DNA is TGCAGCGTTGTTATTAGTAAGGGGGCTGGGTCCTACAATGAGCAGTTCTTC.

This clonotype was seen at least ten times. This chain links TRBV12-3 or TRBV12-4 with TRBJ2-5; the D gene is possibly TRBD2 (5 bases). The CDR3 has 13 residues. V was clipped by 9 bases and J by 7 bases, with 18 bases between them. CDR3 DNA sequence: TGTGCCAGTAGCCGAACCTCACGGGGGACCCAGTACTTC. Residues: CASSRTSRGTQYF.

This rearrangement joins TRBV2 to TRBJ2-5, with a tentative D call TRBD1 (5 bases). Trimming stripped 9 bases from V and 1 base from J, with 18 bases between. The CDR3 is 15 residues long. The germline V gene has CDR1 SNHLY and CDR2 FYNNEI. CDR3 sequence (DNA): TGTGCCAGTCAAGCTGCTGGGGCCTCCCAAGAGACCCAGTACTTC. It is translated as CASQAAGASQETQYF.

This clonotype occurred a few times. The V gene is TRBV19, the J gene TRBJ1-1; 8 positions agree with TRBD1. CDR1 and CDR2 from the germline V gene are LNHDA and SQIVND (reference sequence). The CDR3 covers 15 residues. Trimming took 5 bases from V and 4 from J; bases not matched to a gene: 9. The chain's CDR3 is CASSGPGGPRTEAFF. DNA for the CDR3: TGTGCCAGTAGTGGACCAGGGGGCCCTCGCACTGAAGCTTTCTTT.

The table lists this clonotype with many counts. The gene calls are TRBV5-1 and TRBJ1-4; D not certain. The CDR3 runs to 15 residues. Trimming pared 4 bases from V and 7 bases from J, leaving 17 bases between. From germline, CDR1 is SGHRS and CDR2 YFSETQ. Written as DNA, the CDR3 is TGCGCCAGCAGCGAGGGTGGAACTGATGCTGAAAAACTGTTTTTT. Translating it yields CASSEGGTDAEKLFF.

This clonotype showed up many times. The chain is built from TRBV7-2 and TRBJ2-1; a possible D gene is TRBD2 (7 bases). This CDR3 region has 15 residues. The V and J ends lost 2 bases and 9 bases respectively, with 17 bases between them. The germline CDR1 and CDR2 sequences are SGHTA and FQGNSA. DNA of the CDR3: TGTGCCAGCAGCTTAAATCTCGGGGGGCGGGGTGAGCAGTTCTTC. Its translation is CASSLNLGGRGEQFF.

The chain uses TRBV27 and TRBJ2-1, with 10 positions matching TRBD1. CDR1 MNHEY and CDR2 SMNVEV come from the germline V gene (reference sequence). CDR3 length: 14 amino acids. V dropped 7 bases and J dropped 5; count of bases not matched to a gene: 5. The CDR3 loop is CASTWTGGNNEQFF. In DNA form, the CDR3 reads TGTGCCAGCACTTGGACAGGGGGTAACAATGAGCAGTTCTTC.

The chain is built from TRBV6-2 or TRBV6-3 and TRBJ1-5; no clear D gene. Looked up from germline, CDR1 is MNHEY and CDR2 is SVGEGT. The CDR3 is 16 amino acids. V dropped 5 bases and J dropped 2 bases, with 16 bases sitting between them. CDR3: CASSKSRRVGNQPQHF. The CDR3 nucleotides are TGTGCCAGCAGTAAGAGCAGGAGAGTAGGCAATCAGCCCCAGCATTTT.

This clonotype was seen a handful of times. The chain employs TRBV19 and TRBJ2-1, with 9 bases that match TRBD2. CDR1 and CDR2 from the germline V gene are LNHDA and SQIVND (reference sequence). The V and J ends lost 3 bases and 4 bases, in that order; junction bases with no gene match: 4. The CDR3 covers 15 residues. The CDR3, as DNA: TGTGCCAGTAGTATTGCGGGAGGGGCTTACAATGAGCAGTTCTTC. It is translated as CASSIAGGAYNEQFF.

The chain links TRBV27 to TRBJ2-7; TRBD1 might be the D (6 bases). The CDR3 is 13 residues long. CDR1 is MNHEY and CDR2 is SMNVEV in the germline V gene (reference sequence). V shed 4 bases and J shed 3 bases, with 10 bases lying between them. CDR3 coding DNA: TGTGCCAGCAGTTCAGGGGCCATCTACGAGCAGTACTTC. Amino acid sequence: CASSSGAIYEQYF.

This clonotype was detected only a few times. The rearrangement joins TRBV29-1 to TRBJ2-4; no definite D call. Germline lookup yields CDR1 SQVTM and CDR2 ANQGSEA. This CDR3 has 13 residues. Between the trimmed V and J ends, which lost 7 bases and 2 bases, there was a span of 12 bases. The CDR3 nucleotides read TGCAGCGCCCAGGACCTGACCAAAAACATTCAGTACTTC. Its protein product is CSAQDLTKNIQYF.

This clonotype was found many times. This chain joins TRBV20-1 and TRBJ1-1; TRBD1 matches at 8 bases. J gave up 8 bases and V 7 bases, and 24 bases lay outside the gene matches. This CDR3 is 17 amino acids long. Per the germline V gene, CDR1 is DFQATT and CDR2 is SNEGSKA (reference sequence). CDR3 protein: CSGGNSAVAGGIKEAFF. CDR3 nucleotide sequence: TGCAGTGGAGGTAATTCTGCGGTGGCAGGGGGCATCAAGGAAGCTTTCTTT.

CDR3 protein: CASSAGTSGSTDTQYF. The CDR3 DNA follows: TGCGCCAGCAGCGCCGGGACTAGCGGTAGCACAGATACGCAGTATTTT. The rearrangement links TRBV5-1 to TRBJ2-3; 11 bases are a match to TRBD2. This CDR3 is 16 amino acids long. From germline, CDR1 is SGHRS and CDR2 YFSETQ. The J segment lost 0 bases and the V segment lost 4 bases, leaving 4 bases of the junction unmatched.

This clonotype has only a few counts. This chain connects TRBV3-1 to TRBJ2-7, with D hard to call. Germline loops: CDR1 LGHDT, CDR2 YNNKEL (reference sequence). Trimming pared 3 bases from V and 4 bases from J, leaving 10 bases between. The CDR3 has 13 residues. The CDR3, as DNA: TGTGCCAGCAGCCAGTTGACCGGGTACGAGCAGTACTTC. It is translated as CASSQLTGYEQYF.

This clonotype was seen a handful of times. The chain is built from TRBV20-1 and TRBJ2-7; D is uncertain. In germline, CDR1 is DFQATT, CDR2 SNEGSKA (reference sequence). This CDR3 is built from 13 residues. Trimming pared 6 bases from V and 0 bases from J, leaving 12 bases between. The CDR3 region has the DNA TGCAGTGCCGCGTCTAGTTCCTCCTACGAGCAGTACTTC. Amino acid sequence: CSAASSSSYEQYF.

This clonotype was detected a few times. Here the CDR3 reads CASSYPLYTGGEVYEQFF. Here the CDR3 DNA reads TGTGCCAGCAGTTACCCCCTCTATACTGGGGGGGAGGTGTATGAGCAGTTCTTC. This chain uses TRBV6-6 with TRBJ2-1; 7 bases map to TRBD2. This CDR3 spans 18 amino acids. V shed 2 bases, J shed 8 bases, and the junction held 18 bases outside the gene matches. Germline CDR1 is MNHNY and CDR2 is SVGAGI (reference sequence).

Concerning this clonotype: This may be a read error, as it is one base from a much larger clone. The genes are TRBV20-1 and TRBJ1-1; tentative D call: TRBD1 (5 bases). Germline CDR1 and CDR2: DFQATT and SNEGSKA (reference sequence). The CDR3 is made up of 14 amino acids. CDR3: CSTSNAGGATEAFF. In nucleotides, the CDR3 is TGCAGTACTAGTAATGCGGGGGGTGCCACTGAAGCTTTCTTT.

This clonotype showed up many times. The chain links TRBV12-3 or TRBV12-4 to TRBJ1-1; 11 bases fit TRBD1. This CDR3 has 14 amino acids. V shed 3 bases, J shed 7 bases, and the junction held 4 bases outside the gene matches. As DNA, the CDR3 is TGTGCCAGCAGTTTTGGGGACAGGGGGTTTGAAGCTTTCTTT. This sequence encodes CASSFGDRGFEAFF.

This clonotype has ten or more counts. V and J are TRBV28 and TRBJ2-1; maybe TRBD2 (6 bases). CDR1 is MDHEN, CDR2 SYDVKM, per germline. V shed 6 bases and J shed 5 bases, with 14 bases lying between them. The CDR3 runs to 14 residues. This CDR3 is CASRLSTSNNEQFF. In nucleotides, the CDR3 is TGTGCCAGCAGACTTTCTACTAGCAACAATGAGCAGTTCTTC.

This clonotype was detected many times. The chain couples TRBV27 to TRBJ2-5; D is undetermined. Trimming took 8 bases from V and 2 from J, leaving 12 bases between them. The CDR3 extends over 13 amino acids. The germline V gene has CDR1 MNHEY and CDR2 SMNVEV (reference sequence). As DNA, the CDR3 is TGTGCCAGCTCCGAAAGGTGGCAAGAGACCCAGTACTTC. It translates to CASSERWQETQYF.

The genes are TRBV5-4 and TRBJ2-5; tentative D call: TRBD1 (6 bases). The CDR3 has 14 residues. V was trimmed by 0 bases and J by 5 bases, leaving 11 bases between them. The V gene's germline CDR1 is SGHNT and CDR2 YYREEE (reference sequence). The CDR3 nucleotides read TGTGCCAGCAGCTTGGCTCTCGGACAGGAGACCCAGTACTTC. Translated: CASSLALGQETQYF.

This clonotype was seen a few times. The chain couples TRBV11-1 to TRBJ1-1, with D unclear. The CDR3 sequence is 18 residues long. Germline CDR1 and CDR2: SGHAT and FQDESV (reference sequence). The V gene lost 5 bases and the J gene lost 1 base, with 23 bases spanning the gap. The DNA for the CDR3 is TGTGCCAGCAGCATAGTTATCCGAGGGCGTGCTTCGAACACTGAAGCTTTCTTT. This gives the protein CASSIVIRGRASNTEAFF.

This clonotype was seen a handful of times. The rearrangement joins TRBV20-1 to TRBJ2-5; TRBD2 might be the D (5 bases). CDR1 is DFQATT, CDR2 SNEGSKA, per germline (reference sequence). Trimming pared 0 bases from V and 2 bases from J, leaving 16 bases between. CDR3 length equals 16 residues. In DNA, the CDR3 is TGCAGTGCTAGAGATCGGGTTGGGAGTTCGCAAGAGACCCAGTACTTC. Amino acid sequence: CSARDRVGSSQETQYF.

This clonotype was counted a few times. The germline gene is not matched at one end of the junction; a read error may be the cause. The gene calls are TRBV7-9 and TRBJ2-6; D might be TRBD1 (5 bases). Germline CDR1 and CDR2: SEHNR and FQNEAQ (reference sequence). The CDR3 totals 14 residues. The CDR3 sequence is CASSPTVGVNVLTF. For the CDR3, the DNA is TGTGCCAGCAGCCCCACCGTAGGGGTCAACGTCCTGACTTTC.

The CDR3 bases are TGCAGTGCTCCACTTAGAGGGGCAGATACGCAGTATTTT. Protein product: CSAPLRGADTQYF. The genes are TRBV20-1 and TRBJ2-3; D is possibly TRBD1 or TRBD2 (5 bases each). In germline, CDR1 is DFQATT, CDR2 SNEGSKA (reference sequence). The CDR3 runs to 13 residues. Trimming removed 5 bases from V and 4 bases from J, with 13 bases in between.